This TCR beta chain was obtained from a study of blood T cell repertoires in COVID-19 (TCRdb year 2020). In the study overall: Samples from collaborators originated in the United States, Italy and Spain and spanned both the acute and convalescent phases of COVID-19. The material from the prospective study consisted of cDNA or gDNA derived from T cells, B-cell-depleted T cells, or PBMCs. Subjects who had been exposed to COVID-19, were actively infected with it, or had recovered from it provided the deeply sampled blood TCRbeta repertoires that made up the dataset. The repertoires were released in a freely available public database meant as a resource for research on the immune response to SARS-CoV-2. Samples came from the ongoing ImmuneRACE study (first 160 participants) plus 1,254 subjects from 6 global collaborators. A de-identified subject ID, COVID-19 status, age in years and sex were almost always included in the sample metadata. Where available, HLA class I and class II types were taken from metadata supplied by the sample provider and were not determined by assay-based typing. Beyond this particular receptor, the publication reports: How much clinical and demographic metadata was included differed by source and by participant, and the metadata was provided uncurated.

TCRbeta CDR3 regions were amplified from genomic DNA by means of the immunoSEQ Assay, a bias-controlled multiplex PCR. Turning to the authors' computational methods: Nucleated cell counts per sample were estimated from amplification of reference gene primers within the assay. To quantify the absolute abundance of each unique TCRbeta CDR3 rearrangement, sequence reads were collapsed and filtered. For each sample, productive Simpson clonality was calculated by taking the square root of Simpson's diversity index across productive rearrangements. TCRdb carries this immuneACCESS record with in-frame sequences only. Its versions omit some clonotypes, under half of them owing to an unresolved V gene in the studies checked, with the rest unexplained. The V and J calls and clone size were taken over from that table, and D and trimming were inferred from the DNA. In all, the sample holds some 370,000 clones, and more than 70% of those were seen once. The top ten constitute over 1% of the sample.

About this clone itself: Its antigen target is currently unknown. One base away there is no much larger clone; base qualities are not given.

The collaborating institutions used their own protocols to collect whole blood in K2EDTA tubes. For TCRbeta analysis, collaborators shipped samples in one of three forms: frozen whole blood, isolated PBMCs, or DNA extracted from either of those sample types. Sequenced material: peripheral blood. The clonotype comes from a man aged 40-49 years with acute or convalescent COVID-19.

The nucleotides read TGTGCCAGTAGTAGCCTGGACAGGGGGCTTAGGAGCAATCAGCCCCAGCATTTT. This gives the protein CASSSLDRGLRSNQPQHF. The rearranged chain carries TRBV19 and TRBJ1-5; 11 middle bases align to TRBD1. CDR1 and CDR2 (LNHDA, SQIVND) derive from the germline V gene (reference sequence). From the cysteine through the phenylalanine, the CDR3 covers 18 amino acids. The sequence is cut down to CDR3 DNA, 54 bases in frame from base 1. Compared with germline, V lacks 4 bases and J lacks 1 base; bases without a gene match: 9.